Below are 20 T cell receptor beta chains sequenced from a single sample in a study of shared clonotypes between healthy human individuals. Sequenced by immunoSEQ multiplex PCR; TCRdb stores in-frame clones only, minus some. The sample records 2 million to 3 million clones, approximately 94% being singletons. Input material: naive CD4+ T cells from PBMCs. As for subset: CD45RA+ positively selected. The receptors were sampled from a man aged 18 to 29 in good health. Some clones in this sample may be carry-over from other donors' samples.

The chain recombines TRBV6-6 with TRBJ2-4; 9 bases line up with TRBD2. The germline gives CDR1 MNHNY, CDR2 SVGAGI (reference sequence). V trimming: 4 bases; J trimming: 4 bases; junction bases outside the gene matches: 2. The CDR3 totals 14 residues. The CDR3 region is CASSSGLAKNIQYF. Written as DNA, the CDR3 is TGTGCCAGCAGTTCGGGACTAGCAAAAAACATTCAGTACTTC.

This chain links TRBV6-5 with TRBJ2-6; 7 bases map to TRBD1. CDR1 MNHEY and CDR2 SVGAGI come from the germline V gene. V gave up 6 bases and J gave up 2 bases; unmatched junction bases: 4. The CDR3 contains 15 residues. CDR3 DNA sequence: TGTGCCAGCAGCCGGACAGGAACTGGGGCCAACGTCCTGACTTTC. Protein: CASSRTGTGANVLTF.

The chain combines TRBV27 with TRBJ2-7, with D perhaps TRBD1 (6 bases). Looked up from germline, CDR1 is MNHEY and CDR2 is SMNVEV (reference sequence). The CDR3 has 15 amino acids. Trimming stripped 5 bases from V and 3 bases from J, with 17 bases between. The CDR3 region has the DNA TGTGCCAGCAGTCGACTACGACAGGACGGCTACGAGCAGTACTTC. Its protein product is CASSRLRQDGYEQYF.

The chain has TRBV4-1 and TRBJ1-4; TRBD1 matches at 12 bases. The CDR3 length is 15 residues. Unmatched junction bases numbered 4, after V lost 3 bases and J lost 8 bases. Germline V gene lookup returns CDR1 MGHRA and CDR2 YSYEKL. DNA for the CDR3: TGCGCCAGCAGCCAGGGCGGGACAGGGGGCGAAAAACTGTTTTTT. It codes for CASSQGGTGGEKLFF.

This chain joins TRBV5-6 and TRBJ2-2, with a tentative D call TRBD2 (5 bases). There are 15 residues in the CDR3. V lost 3 bases and J 1 base, leaving 10 bases between the germline ends. CDR1 and CDR2 from the germline V gene are SGHDT and YYEEEE. The CDR3 DNA reads TGTGCCAGCAGCTCCACTAGTCGGAACACCGGGGAGCTGTTTTTT. Translating it yields CASSSTSRNTGELFF.

The V gene is TRBV5-1, the J gene TRBJ2-1; the D is unclear. CDR3 length: 13 amino acids. With 0 bases removed from V and 7 bases from J, the gap between germline ends came to 8 bases. The V gene's germline CDR1 is SGHRS and CDR2 YFSETQ. CDR3 in DNA: TGCGCCAGCAGCTTGGATATCTGGAATGAGCAGTTCTTC. Translation gives CASSLDIWNEQFF.

The gene calls are TRBV5-1 and TRBJ2-2; D perhaps matches TRBD1 (5 bases). Germline V gives CDR1 SGHRS, CDR2 YFSETQ. The CDR3 consists of 16 residues. The V end lost 0 bases, the J end lost 2 bases, and 11 bases lay between the germline ends. The CDR3: CASSLVPGLNTGELFF. The CDR3 DNA reads TGCGCCAGCAGCTTGGTACCAGGGCTAAACACCGGGGAGCTGTTTTTT.

This clone was counted only a few times. The chain employs TRBV27 and TRBJ1-1, with D possibly being TRBD1 (6 bases). This CDR3 is 15 amino acids long. V lost 5 bases, J lost 3 bases, and 16 bases lay in between. The germline CDR1 and CDR2 sequences are MNHEY and SMNVEV (reference sequence). The CDR3 here is CASSRKTGYDTEAFF. The CDR3 DNA is TGTGCCAGCAGTAGAAAAACAGGGTACGACACTGAAGCTTTCTTT.

The chain uses TRBV28 and TRBJ1-2; tentatively, D is TRBD1 (6 bases). The CDR3 consists of 15 residues. Trimming took off 3 bases at V and 6 bases at J, with 17 bases between the two ends. Germline assignment: CDR1 MDHEN and CDR2 SYDVKM. The CDR3 region has the DNA TGTGCCAGCAGTTTCTCAATGAGGACAGCTGATGGCTACACCTTC. Encoded protein: CASSFSMRTADGYTF.

Concerning this clone itself: At one end the junction does not follow the germline gene, possibly because of a read error. The chain carries TRBV7-2 and TRBJ1-6; D possibly corresponds to TRBD1 (6 bases). The CDR3 is 16 amino acids. Germline-derived CDR1 and CDR2 are SGHTA and FQGNSA. The CDR3 here is CASSPDGGRPTRPIHF. As DNA, the CDR3 is TGTGCCAGCAGCCCAGACGGGGGCCGGCCGACCCGACCCATCCACTTT.

This rearrangement joins TRBV7-9 to TRBJ2-3; TRBD2 aligns across 9 bases. CDR3 length equals 14 residues. CDR1 is SEHNR, CDR2 FQNEAQ, per germline (reference sequence). V was pared by 3 bases and J by 5 bases, with 3 bases of the junction left unmatched. CDR3 sequence reads: CASSFLAGVDTQYF. The CDR3 DNA reads as TGTGCCAGCAGCTTTTTAGCGGGAGTAGATACGCAGTATTTT.

The chain is built from TRBV5-5 and TRBJ2-5; the D is unclear. Deletions cut 7 bases from V and 5 bases from J, with 12 bases between. This CDR3 region has 12 residues. Germline V gives CDR1 SGHKS, CDR2 YYEKEE (reference sequence). This CDR3 is CASPPRLETQYF. For the CDR3, the DNA is TGTGCCAGCCCCCCCCGACTGGAGACCCAGTACTTC. The entire variable domain, with the rest obtained from reference TRBV5-5 and TRBJ2-5, is as follows: DAGVTQSPTHLIKTRGQQVTLRCSPISGHKSVSWYQQVLGQGPQFIFQYYEKEERGRGNFPDRFSARQFPNYSSELNVNALLLGDSALYLCASPPRLETQYFGPGTRLLVL.

The chain employs TRBV10-1 and TRBJ2-3; D not resolved. There are 14 residues in the CDR3. Per germline, CDR1 WNHNN and CDR2 SYGVQD (reference sequence). V gave up 0 bases and J gave up 7 bases, with 11 bases separating them. The CDR3, as DNA: TGCGCCAGCAGTGAGTCTGTACAGAGGAATACGCAGTATTTT. This sequence encodes CASSESVQRNTQYF.

V is TRBV4-3 and J is TRBJ1-1; 7 bases line up with TRBD1. V shed 3 bases and J 3 bases; nucleotides not matched to a gene: 1. The CDR3 loop spans 13 amino acids. Looked up from germline, CDR1 is LGHNA and CDR2 is YSLEER. The CDR3 is CASSQGQYTEAFF. The DNA for the CDR3 is TGCGCCAGCAGCCAGGGACAGTACACTGAAGCTTTCTTT.

The chain couples TRBV5-1 to TRBJ2-1, with 12 bases lining up with TRBD2. Germline loops: CDR1 SGHRS, CDR2 YFSETQ. This CDR3 contains 21 residues. V shed 2 bases and J 2 bases; nucleotides not matched to a gene: 17. The CDR3 DNA reads as TGCGCCAGCAGCTTACGGACAGCACTAGCGGGAGGTGGTTGGCCCTACAATGAGCAGTTCTTC. Translated: CASSLRTALAGGGWPYNEQFF.

A single count supports this clone. The DNA for the CDR3 is TGTGCCGGCCTTCCGGGACTAGCGGGATCCGGGGAGCTGTTTTTT. Its translation is CAGLPGLAGSGELFF. The V gene is TRBV30, the J gene TRBJ2-2; TRBD2 agrees at 13 bases. The length of the CDR3 is 15 residues. V shed 8 bases, J shed 6 bases, and the junction held 9 bases outside the gene matches. CDR1 GTSNPN and CDR2 SVGIG come from the germline V gene (reference sequence).

The chain employs TRBV12-5 and TRBJ1-1; no clear D. CDR3 size: 13 residues. The germline V and J ends were trimmed by 7 bases and 4 bases, with 13 bases remaining between them. The germline V gene has CDR1 LGHNT and CDR2 FRNRAP. CDR3 sequence reads: CASALRPSTEAFF. The CDR3 nucleotides read TGTGCTAGTGCCCTACGACCGAGCACTGAAGCTTTCTTT.

The chain employs TRBV28 and TRBJ2-3; maybe TRBD1 (5 bases). The germline gives CDR1 MDHEN, CDR2 SYDVKM. CDR3 length: 16 residues. Trimming took 5 bases from V and 0 from J, leaving 15 bases between them. CDR3 protein: CASSDGRYRSTDTQYF. For the CDR3, the DNA is TGTGCCAGCAGTGACGGGCGGTACAGGAGCACAGATACGCAGTATTTT.

In DNA form, the CDR3 reads TGTGCCAGTAGTACGGGGGGGCTACAGAACACTGAAGCTTTCTTT. Translating gives CASSTGGLQNTEAFF. The V gene is TRBV19, the J gene TRBJ1-1, with D maybe TRBD1 (6 bases). V was cut by 4 bases and J by 1 base, with 13 bases left in between. The CDR3 spans 15 residues. The germline V gene has CDR1 LNHDA and CDR2 SQIVND (reference sequence).

As regards this clone: Distinct nucleotide sequences in the sample also encode this CDR3. The chain has TRBV4-1 and TRBJ2-2, with D possibly being TRBD1 or TRBD2 (5 bases each). This CDR3 spans 14 amino acids. Germline V gives CDR1 MGHRA, CDR2 YSYEKL. V lost 1 base and J lost 5, with 8 bases in between. The CDR3 sequence is CASSQVGGTGELFF. DNA of the CDR3: TGCGCCAGCAGCCAAGTTGGGGGAACCGGGGAGCTGTTTTTT.